Sequencing of this T cell receptor beta chain was carried out in a study of Graves' ophthalmopathy and Graves' hyperthyroidism. The CDR3 contains 13 residues. Trimming removed 7 bases at V and 5 bases at J, with 14 bases between. Per germline, CDR1 LNHDA and CDR2 SQIVND (reference sequence). The sequenced template was RNA, covering the TCR beta CDR3 region. The workflow started with a first-round RT-PCR run with HTBI primers and then moved on to a second-round multiplex PCR. One entry per CDR3 protein, called by TCRdb with MiXCR from the multiplex PCR reads. The sample lists some 750,000 distinct CDR3 sequences; roughly two fifths were seen once. Study-level points and caveats: At roughly 67% sensitivity and 72.22% specificity, the model predicted progression of the ophthalmopathy.

As to this clonotype: Its antigen is as yet unknown.

This sequence originates from an adult man with Graves' ophthalmopathy. V gene TRBV19 combines with J gene TRBJ1-1; D gene uncertain. Sample: peripheral blood. CDR3 region: CASNTVRRTEAFF. The CDR3 region has the DNA TGTGCCAGTAATACGGTCAGGAGGACTGAAGCTTTCTTT.